Below are 26 T cell receptor beta chains sequenced from a single sample in a study of shared clonotypes between healthy human individuals. Here immunoSEQ multiplex PCR was the method, and the copy in TCRdb shows in-frame clones only, minus some. The sample gives fewer than 1 million clones, around 96% of which show up once; under 0.25% is in the top ten. Naive CD8 cells were CD45RO-negative, positively selected for CCR7, excluding terminally differentiated effector memory CD45RA+ cells. The sequencing sample was made of naive CD8+ T cells sorted from blood. These receptors all come from a man aged 25 to 45 in good health.

The chain couples TRBV10-1 to TRBJ1-5; possible D gene TRBD1, 6 bases. Germline V gene data show CDR1 as WNHNN and CDR2 as SYGVQD (reference sequence). CDR3 length: 14 residues. Trimming took off 6 bases at V and 5 bases at J, with 14 bases between the two ends. In nucleotides, the CDR3 is TGCGCCAGCAGGGGGAGAGACAGGTATCAGCCCCAGCATTTT. This gives the protein CASRGRDRYQPQHF.

The rearrangement links TRBV7-9 to TRBJ1-1; D remains ambiguous. CDR3 length: 14 residues. The germline CDR1 and CDR2 sequences are SEHNR and FQNEAQ (reference sequence). The V and J ends lost 1 base and 1 base respectively, with 7 bases between them. The CDR3 DNA reads as TGTGCCAGCAGCTTAGTTTCACAGAACACTGAAGCTTTCTTT. It encodes CASSLVSQNTEAFF.

The J gene is TRBJ2-7, the V gene TRBV7-8; the D gene is possibly TRBD1 (6 bases). CDR1 and CDR2 (germline): SGHVS, FQNEAQ. The CDR3 is made up of 14 amino acids. With 5 bases removed from V and 5 bases from J, the gap between germline ends came to 16 bases. CDR3 nucleotide sequence: TGTGCCAGCAGCGTAGGGGGTCTGGGCCACGAGCAGTACTTC. This gives the protein CASSVGGLGHEQYF.

The table lists this clone with a count of one. The chain is built from TRBV28 and TRBJ2-7; no clear D. This CDR3 contains 14 residues. Germline assignment: CDR1 MDHEN and CDR2 SYDVKM. Trimming took 10 bases from V and 1 from J, leaving 17 bases between them. The CDR3 sequence: CATPQRGVSYEQYF. CDR3 in DNA: TGTGCCACCCCCCAGAGAGGCGTTTCCTACGAGCAGTACTTC.

V gene TRBV9 combines with J gene TRBJ2-2, with D possibly TRBD1 on 6 matching bases. Germline V gives CDR1 SGDLS, CDR2 YYNGEE. Between the trimmed V and J ends, which lost 3 bases and 3 bases, there was a span of 12 bases. The CDR3 runs 15 residues. CDR3 loop: CASSEQGWDTGELFF. The CDR3 region has the DNA TGTGCCAGCAGCGAACAGGGTTGGGACACCGGGGAGCTGTTTTTT.

The chain has TRBV4-1 and TRBJ2-1, with TRBD2 matching 12 bases. Germline V gene data show CDR1 as MGHRA and CDR2 as YSYEKL. The V gene end was trimmed by 4 bases and the J gene end by 9 bases; junction bases not matched to a gene: 13. The CDR3 is made up of 17 amino acids. CDR3 coding DNA: TGCGCCAGCAGCCCCTGGCTAGCGGGAGGGTTTTCTTCTGAGCAGTTCTTC. Its translation: CASSPWLAGGFSSEQFF.

This chain joins TRBV7-9 and TRBJ1-5; D is uncertain. Germline values: CDR1 SEHNR, CDR2 FQNEAQ (reference sequence). V shed 5 bases and J shed 3 bases, with 8 bases lying between them. The CDR3 spans 13 residues. The CDR3 DNA sequence: TGTGCCAGCAGCGACGGAGTCAATCAGCCCCAGCATTTT. Its translation is CASSDGVNQPQHF.

The chain carries TRBV7-9 and TRBJ2-7; D call uncertain. The length of the CDR3 is 13 residues. Per the germline V gene, CDR1 is SEHNR and CDR2 is FQNEAQ (reference sequence). The V gene lost 5 bases and the J gene lost 7 bases, with 15 bases spanning the gap. The CDR3 DNA follows: TGTGCCAGCAGCCCCATGACTCGTGAAGAGCAGTACTTC. It encodes CASSPMTREEQYF.

The CDR3 region has the DNA TGTGCCAGCAGTGAATCTTTGGAGCAGTTCTTC. It specifies CASSESLEQFF. The chain combines TRBV25-1 with TRBJ2-1; D remains unclear. V lost 1 base and J lost 10, with 5 bases in between. Per the germline V gene, CDR1 is MGHDK and CDR2 is SYGVNS. The CDR3 is made up of 11 amino acids.

The chain has TRBV5-5 and TRBJ2-3; 7 bases are shared with TRBD2. From germline, CDR1 is SGHKS and CDR2 YYEKEE (reference sequence). The CDR3 loop spans 15 amino acids. After removal of 0 bases from V and 3 bases from J, the junction contained 4 bases not matched to a gene. The chain's CDR3 is CASSLDRGRTDTQYF. CDR3 sequence (DNA): TGTGCCAGCAGCTTGGATCGCGGGAGAACAGATACGCAGTATTTT.

This chain uses TRBV30 with TRBJ1-5; 12 bases are shared with TRBD1. This CDR3 is 15 amino acids long. V lost 1 base, J lost 5 bases, and 3 bases stayed unmatched. Germline-derived CDR1 and CDR2 are GTSNPN and SVGIG (reference sequence). The chain's CDR3 is CAWSGGTGGHQPQHF. CDR3 nucleotide sequence: TGTGCCTGGAGTGGTGGGACAGGGGGCCATCAGCCCCAGCATTTT.

This clone was found once. The rearrangement uses TRBV7-9 and TRBJ2-1, with 7 bases that match TRBD2. The germline V gene encodes CDR1 SEHNR and CDR2 FQNEAQ (reference sequence). This CDR3 is 15 amino acids long. J was trimmed by 7 bases and V by 8 bases; bases with no gene match: 14. The CDR3 region has the DNA TGTGCCAGCGACGCGGGTACGGCGGGAGCGAATGAGCAGTTCTTC. This encodes CASDAGTAGANEQFF.

The rearrangement uses TRBV2 and TRBJ2-1; TRBD1 matches at 9 bases. CDR3 size: 15 residues. Germline assignment: CDR1 SNHLY and CDR2 FYNNEI. Trimming cost V 7 bases and J 4 bases; bases outside gene matches: 8. The CDR3 DNA follows: TGTGCCAGCACTAGCTGGGGACAGGGTTACAATGAGCAGTTCTTC. It is translated as CASTSWGQGYNEQFF. Full variable domain (rest looked up from reference TRBV2 and TRBJ2-1): EPEVTQTPSHQVTQMGQEVILRCVPISNHLYFYWYRQILGQKVEFLVSFYNNEISEKSEIFDDQFSVERPDGSNFTLKIRSTKLEDSAMYFCASTSWGQGYNEQFFGPGTRLTVL.

CDR3 bases: TGCGCCAGCAGCCAAGATGGCGGCGAGGGGGGAGGCGATACGCAGTATTTT. Its protein product is CASSQDGGEGGGDTQYF. The chain joins TRBV4-1 to TRBJ2-3; D is possibly TRBD1 or TRBD2 (6 bases each). Deletions cut 0 bases from V and 6 bases from J, with 19 bases between. The CDR3 sequence is 17 residues long. Germline V lookup: CDR1 MGHRA, CDR2 YSYEKL.

As to this clone: Germline is not matched at one junction end, which may reflect a read error. The rearrangement uses TRBV4-1 and TRBJ2-7, with TRBD1 matching over 8 bases. Germline CDR1 and CDR2: MGHRA and YSYEKL. The CDR3 sequence is 15 residues long. The CDR3 spells CASSQGQGADYEQYF. CDR3 nucleotide sequence: TGCGCCAGCAGTCAAGGGCAGGGGGCGGACTACGAGCAGTACTTC.

The chain recombines TRBV5-1 with TRBJ1-1; 7 bases line up with TRBD1. The CDR3 totals 14 residues. The J segment lost 6 bases and the V segment lost 4 bases, leaving 9 bases of the junction unmatched. In germline, CDR1 is SGHRS, CDR2 YFSETQ. The CDR3 sequence: CASSPGGGGPEAFF. The DNA for the CDR3 is TGCGCCAGCAGCCCGGGCGGAGGGGGCCCTGAAGCTTTCTTT.

The J gene is TRBJ1-2, the V gene TRBV7-9; no reliable D call. The CDR3 runs 15 residues. Germline CDR1 and CDR2: SEHNR and FQNEAQ (reference sequence). V was clipped by 2 bases and J by 3 bases, with 13 bases between them. This chain's CDR3 is CASSLPERVDYGYTF. CDR3 sequence (DNA): TGTGCCAGCAGCTTACCCGAGAGGGTAGACTATGGCTACACCTTC.

The chain carries TRBV19 and TRBJ1-2; a weak D match, TRBD1 (6 bases). The CDR3 spans 11 residues. From germline, CDR1 is LNHDA and CDR2 SQIVND (reference sequence). V lost 7 bases to trimming and J lost 10 bases, with 13 bases between them. CDR3 sequence (DNA): TGTGCCAGTACCTACGGGGGGGCCTACACCTTC. Translating it yields CASTYGGAYTF.

CDR3 amino acids: CASRVLQGASGYTF. CDR3 sequence (DNA): TGTGCCAGCCGAGTACTACAGGGGGCAAGTGGCTACACCTTC. The V gene is TRBV6-5, the J gene TRBJ1-2; 9 bases are shared with TRBD1. Losses at the gene ends were 8 bases for V and 7 bases for J; bases not matched to a gene: 11. CDR1 MNHEY and CDR2 SVGAGI come from the germline V gene. This CDR3 contains 14 residues.

The chain joins TRBV29-1 to TRBJ1-3, with D maybe TRBD1 (5 bases). CDR3 length equals 13 residues. From germline, CDR1 is SQVTM and CDR2 ANQGSEA. V lost 4 bases, J lost 0 bases, and 7 bases lay in between. The CDR3 spells CSVVTASGNTIYF. The CDR3 DNA is TGCAGCGTTGTGACAGCCTCTGGAAACACCATATATTTT.

This chain joins TRBV2 and TRBJ1-1; 7 positions agree with TRBD1. Unmatched junction bases numbered 4, after V lost 6 bases and J lost 0 bases. Germline CDR1 reads SNHLY; CDR2 reads FYNNEI. The CDR3 runs 14 residues. Here the CDR3 DNA reads TGTGCCAGCAGAGGACAGGATATGAACACTGAAGCTTTCTTT. It encodes CASRGQDMNTEAFF. The full variable domain, with the rest looked up from reference TRBV2 and TRBJ1-1, is EPEVTQTPSHQVTQMGQEVILRCVPISNHLYFYWYRQILGQKVEFLVSFYNNEISEKSEIFDDQFSVERPDGSNFTLKIRSTKLEDSAMYFCASRGQDMNTEAFFGQGTRLTVV.

The table lists this clone with a count of one. The CDR3 here is CASRGLAGTAYEQYF. Written as DNA, the CDR3 is TGTGCCAGCAGGGGACTAGCGGGAACAGCCTACGAGCAGTACTTC. This sequence joins TRBV2 and TRBJ2-7; 13 positions agree with TRBD2. The CDR3 totals 15 residues. Germline trimming cut 6 bases from V and 2 bases from J; bases unmatched to any gene: 4. The germline CDR1 and CDR2 sequences are SNHLY and FYNNEI.

The chain carries TRBV28 and TRBJ2-2; a weak D match, TRBD1 (5 bases). The CDR3 contains 15 residues. From germline, CDR1 is MDHEN and CDR2 SYDVKM. Trimming shortened V by 6 bases and J by 4 bases, and 15 bases separated the two germline ends. The CDR3 nucleotides are TGTGCCAGCAGCCCCCCGACAGCCCTCACCGGGGAGCTGTTTTTT. This codes for CASSPPTALTGELFF.

Points on this clone: Other nucleotide sequences from this sample produce the same CDR3. J is TRBJ2-1 and V is TRBV7-9; D remains unclear. Germline CDR1 is SEHNR and CDR2 is FQNEAQ (reference sequence). The V gene lost 4 bases and the J gene lost 4 bases, with 5 bases spanning the gap. CDR3 size: 12 residues. This chain's CDR3 is CASSSRYNEQFF. The CDR3 DNA reads as TGTGCCAGCAGCTCAAGGTACAATGAGCAGTTCTTC. Combining the CDR3 with reference TRBV7-9 and TRBJ2-1 gives the whole variable domain DTGVSQNPRHKITKRGQNVTFRCDPISEHNRLYWYRQTLGQGPEFLTYFQNEAQLEKSRLLSDRFSAERPKGSFSTLEIQRTEQGDSAMYLCASSSRYNEQFFGPGTRLTVL.

The CDR3 here is CASYGQGRERTDTQYF. CDR3 coding DNA: TGTGCCAGCTACGGACAGGGGCGGGAGAGAACAGATACGCAGTATTTT. The chain combines TRBV13 with TRBJ2-3; 9 nucleotides align to TRBD1. Germline lookup yields CDR1 PRHDT and CDR2 FYEKMQ (reference sequence). J was trimmed by 3 bases and V by 8 bases; bases with no gene match: 12. This CDR3 has 16 amino acids.

The genes are TRBV7-9 and TRBJ2-5; D tentatively reads TRBD1 or TRBD2 (5 bases each). V was cut by 5 bases and J by 4 bases, with 14 bases left in between. This CDR3 comprises 14 residues. The germline CDR1 and CDR2 sequences are SEHNR and FQNEAQ (reference sequence). CDR3 residues: CASSTTGALETQYF. The CDR3 nucleotides read TGTGCCAGCAGCACGACCGGGGCCCTAGAGACCCAGTACTTC.